This T cell receptor (beta chain) originates from a study of CD8 T cells in ankylosing spondylitis. This clonotype was detected ten times or more. Its target is unknown. With 4 bases clipped from V and 6 bases from J, the junction kept 6 bases outside the gene matches. The CDR3 runs to 13 residues. The germline V gene encodes CDR1 SGHVS and CDR2 FQNEAQ. The authors made TCR beta libraries by quantitative 5'-RACE with molecular barcodes. TCRdb reprocessed the 5' RACE reads with MiXCR, giving one entry per CDR3 protein. The table records 700,000 or so distinct CDR3 sequences, around 20% of them present only once. The study's findings and limits: One TCR beta motif, made up of under ten highly homologous variants, appeared characteristic of ankylosing spondylitis blood. Prior literature has documented some motif variants in synovial fluid and blood from reactive arthritis. Researchers reportedly found disease-linked clones significantly enriched in matched ankylosing spondylitis synovial fluid.

The sequenced sample was blood, either unsorted or a sorted T cell fraction (not recorded which). This rearrangement joins TRBV7-8 to TRBJ2-7; 7 bases agree with TRBD1. This sequence was found in a male donor with ankylosing spondylitis. CDR3 in amino acids: CASSSTTGREQYF. The CDR3, as DNA: TGTGCCAGCAGCTCCACGACAGGGCGCGAGCAGTACTTC.